Shown below are 29 T cell receptor beta chains from a single sample sequenced in a study of type 1 regulatory T cells. TCRdb recomputed calls from the reads with MiXCR, one row per CDR3 protein. The sample carries 90,000 to 100,000 distinct CDR3 sequences, about 28% recorded once. The sequencing sample was made of CD4+ T cells, either the whole sample or a sorted fraction (not recorded which). These receptors all come from a human donor in good health.

The V call is TRBV5-1, the J call TRBJ2-1; 12 bases are shared with TRBD2. The ends lost 4 bases at V and 0 bases at J; junction bases unmatched: 8. CDR1 and CDR2 from the germline V gene are SGHRS and YFSETQ. The CDR3 has 18 residues. In DNA, the CDR3 is TGCGCCAGCAGCCCCAGGACTAGCGGGGTTAGCTCCTACAATGAGCAGTTCTTC. Its protein product is CASSPRTSGVSSYNEQFF. Combining the CDR3 with reference TRBV5-1 and TRBJ2-1 gives the whole variable domain KAGVTQTPRYLIKTRGQQVTLSCSPISGHRSVSWYQQTPGQGLQFLFEYFSETQRNKGNFPGRFSGRQFSNSRSEMNVSTLELGDSALYLCASSPRTSGVSSYNEQFFGPGTRLTVL.

This clonotype was picked up a small number of times. The chain combines TRBV7-2 with TRBJ2-7; 12 nucleotides match TRBD2. The J segment lost 4 bases and the V segment lost 5 bases, leaving 12 bases of the junction unmatched. The CDR3 totals 17 residues. CDR1 and CDR2 (germline): SGHTA, FQGNSA. The CDR3 protein is CASSPFGLAGFQYEQYF. The CDR3 DNA is TGTGCCAGCAGCCCTTTCGGACTAGCGGGGTTTCAATACGAGCAGTACTTC.

V is TRBV7-2 and J is TRBJ2-5; maybe TRBD1 (5 bases). Germline loops: CDR1 SGHTA, CDR2 FQGNSA. Trimming left V 5 bases short and J 4 bases short, with 14 bases between. CDR3 length: 14 amino acids. In DNA, the CDR3 is TGTGCCAGCAGCCAAGACAGAGTCAGAGAGACCCAGTACTTC. Translated: CASSQDRVRETQYF.

This clonotype was detected a few times. The chain links TRBV25-1 to TRBJ2-1; the match to TRBD2 covers 10 bases. Germline-derived CDR1 and CDR2 are MGHDK and SYGVNS. With V trimmed by 5 bases and J by 7 bases, 5 bases remained unmatched. CDR3 size: 14 residues. The CDR3 DNA is TGTGCCAGCAGTAGAGCGGGAGGGCTAAATGAGCAGTTCTTC. Encoded protein: CASSRAGGLNEQFF.

The rearrangement links TRBV6-6 to TRBJ2-3; D perhaps matches TRBD2 (5 bases). CDR1 MNHNY and CDR2 SVGAGI come from the germline V gene (reference sequence). V lost 2 bases and J 0 bases, leaving 9 bases between the germline ends. The CDR3 is 15 amino acids. The CDR3 reads CASSYEGRSTDTQYF. The CDR3 bases are TGTGCCAGCAGTTACGAGGGTCGCAGCACAGATACGCAGTATTTT.

The genes are TRBV9 and TRBJ2-3; 8 positions agree with TRBD2. V dropped 4 bases and J dropped 0; count of bases not matched to a gene: 4. The CDR3 totals 15 residues. The germline gives CDR1 SGDLS, CDR2 YYNGEE. In DNA form, the CDR3 reads TGTGCCAGCAGCCCTCGACTAGCGAGCACAGATACGCAGTATTTT. Its protein is CASSPRLASTDTQYF.

The V and J genes are TRBV19 and TRBJ1-5, with D uncertain. The CDR3 consists of 12 residues. V dropped 3 bases and J dropped 10 bases, with 10 bases sitting between them. Germline V gene lookup returns CDR1 LNHDA and CDR2 SQIVND (reference sequence). As DNA, the CDR3 is TGTGCCAGTAGTATGGTTGTAGGCCCCCAGCATTTT. It yields the protein CASSMVVGPQHF.

This chain links TRBV11-1 with TRBJ2-3, with D perhaps TRBD2 (6 bases). CDR1 and CDR2 (germline): SGHAT, FQDESV (reference sequence). This CDR3 is built from 16 residues. V was shortened by 3 bases and J by 6 bases, with 19 bases between the two germline ends. The CDR3 spells CASSLSAGTSTDTQYF. The CDR3 DNA sequence: TGTGCCAGCAGCTTGAGTGCGGGGACGTCCACGGATACGCAGTATTTT.

This clonotype showed up just a few times. V is TRBV15 and J is TRBJ2-7; either TRBD1 or TRBD2 may supply D (5 bases each). This CDR3 contains 19 residues. Germline V lookup: CDR1 LNHNV, CDR2 YYDKDF (reference sequence). V lost 1 base and J 1 base, leaving 23 bases between the germline ends. The CDR3 protein is CATSRARGAVGSPSYEQYF. The CDR3 region has the DNA TGTGCCACCAGCAGAGCTAGGGGAGCGGTTGGGTCACCTTCCTACGAGCAGTACTTC.

The genes are TRBV5-1 and TRBJ1-1; no definite D call. CDR1 SGHRS and CDR2 YFSETQ come from the germline V gene. This CDR3 has 14 residues. The V end lost 7 bases, the J end lost 6 bases, and 19 bases lay between the germline ends. For the CDR3, the DNA is TGCGCCAGCGCGGCTGGGGAGCGTAGGGCTGAAGCTTTCTTT. Amino acid sequence: CASAAGERRAEAFF.

The rearrangement joins TRBV29-1 to TRBJ2-3; D is unclear. The CDR3 runs to 12 residues. V was trimmed by 4 bases and J by 1 base, leaving 6 bases between them. Germline values: CDR1 SQVTM, CDR2 ANQGSEA. The CDR3 protein is CSVGDGTDTQYF. The CDR3 DNA reads TGCAGCGTTGGAGACGGCACAGATACGCAGTATTTT.

A few counts support this clonotype. The V and J genes are TRBV11-3 and TRBJ2-5, with 9 bases matching TRBD1. CDR3 length: 15 residues. Germline V gene lookup returns CDR1 SGHNT and CDR2 YENEEA. With 5 bases clipped from V and 4 bases from J, the junction kept 8 bases outside the gene matches. The CDR3 bases are TGTGCCAGCAGCATACGGACAGGGGTGCGAGAGACCCAGTACTTC. Translating gives CASSIRTGVRETQYF.

The chain links TRBV5-1 to TRBJ2-5; D may match TRBD1 or TRBD2 (5 bases each). Germline V gives CDR1 SGHRS, CDR2 YFSETQ. This CDR3 comprises 15 residues. V was shortened by 4 bases and J by 2 bases, with 15 bases between the two germline ends. The CDR3, as DNA: TGCGCCAGCAGCCCCTCGGGACGGATACAAGAGACCCAGTACTTC. Translating it yields CASSPSGRIQETQYF. The variable domain in full, completed from reference TRBV5-1 and TRBJ2-5, reads KAGVTQTPRYLIKTRGQQVTLSCSPISGHRSVSWYQQTPGQGLQFLFEYFSETQRNKGNFPGRFSGRQFSNSRSEMNVSTLELGDSALYLCASSPSGRIQETQYFGPGTRLLVL.

J is TRBJ2-3 and V is TRBV6-5; D is ambiguous. CDR1 and CDR2 from the germline V gene are MNHEY and SVGAGI. The V gene lost 7 bases and the J gene lost 4 bases, with 12 bases spanning the gap. The CDR3 runs to 13 residues. CDR3 nucleotides: TGTGCCAGCACCAGACGGAGTGCAGATACGCAGTATTTT. This encodes CASTRRSADTQYF.

Written as DNA, the CDR3 is TGCAGTGCTAGAGATGCTGCGGGAGAAGTATGGGAGCAGTTCTTC. This translates into CSARDAAGEVWEQFF. V and J are TRBV20-1 and TRBJ2-1, with 7 nucleotides matching TRBD2. CDR3 length equals 15 residues. Germline V gives CDR1 DFQATT, CDR2 SNEGSKA (reference sequence). V shed 0 bases, J shed 10 bases, and the junction held 12 bases outside the gene matches.

The chain links TRBV14 to TRBJ2-7; D ambiguous. From germline, CDR1 is SGHDN and CDR2 FVKESK. Trimming took off 0 bases at V and 3 bases at J, with 9 bases between the two ends. CDR3 length: 14 residues. The chain's CDR3 is CASSQDPGVYEQYF. The CDR3 coding sequence is TGTGCCAGCAGCCAAGATCCCGGAGTCTACGAGCAGTACTTC.

The chain links TRBV5-1 to TRBJ1-1; D is unresolved. The CDR3 consists of 13 residues. Trimming left V 1 base short and J 2 bases short, with 6 bases between. Looked up from germline, CDR1 is SGHRS and CDR2 is YFSETQ. For the CDR3, the DNA is TGCGCCAGCAGCTTGACAATCAACACTGAAGCTTTCTTT. It is translated as CASSLTINTEAFF. The complete variable domain, with remaining parts taken from reference TRBV5-1 and TRBJ1-1, reads KAGVTQTPRYLIKTRGQQVTLSCSPISGHRSVSWYQQTPGQGLQFLFEYFSETQRNKGNFPGRFSGRQFSNSRSEMNVSTLELGDSALYLCASSLTINTEAFFGQGTRLTVV.

The rearrangement joins TRBV20-1 to TRBJ1-1; D remains ambiguous. Germline CDR1 reads DFQATT; CDR2 reads SNEGSKA (reference sequence). The CDR3 consists of 12 residues. V was cut by 3 bases and J by 7 bases, with 12 bases left in between. CDR3 bases: TGCAGTGCTAGTGGGCAGCGCCGTGAAGCTTTCTTT. Encoded protein: CSASGQRREAFF.

This clonotype appeared once. This chain uses TRBV20-1 with TRBJ2-3, with TRBD2 identical over 8 bases. Germline CDR1 and CDR2: DFQATT and SNEGSKA (reference sequence). The CDR3 covers 14 residues. V gave up 3 bases and J gave up 2 bases; unmatched junction bases: 4. For the CDR3, the DNA is TGCAGTGCTAGCGGGAGGGCCGACACAGATACGCAGTATTTT. It yields the protein CSASGRADTDTQYF.

This chain joins TRBV5-1 and TRBJ2-7, with D perhaps matching TRBD2 (5 bases). Trimming pared 7 bases from V and 7 bases from J, leaving 9 bases between. Germline V CDR1 and CDR2: SGHRS, YFSETQ. The CDR3 has 10 residues. CDR3 in DNA: TGCGCCAGCGGTGGGGAGGAGCAGTACTTC. Protein: CASGGEEQYF.

The chain combines TRBV2 with TRBJ2-7, with 11 bases fitting TRBD2. The ends lost 6 bases at V and 4 bases at J; junction bases unmatched: 5. CDR3 length: 14 amino acids. Germline loops: CDR1 SNHLY, CDR2 FYNNEI. CDR3 residues: CASRRGTSGYEQYF. In DNA form, the CDR3 reads TGTGCCAGCAGACGCGGGACTAGCGGTTACGAGCAGTACTTC.

The V call is TRBV7-9, the J call TRBJ2-5, with D unclear. The CDR3 loop spans 12 amino acids. Trimming left V 4 bases short and J 5 bases short, with 8 bases between. The germline V gene has CDR1 SEHNR and CDR2 FQNEAQ (reference sequence). The CDR3 spells CASSSQGETQYF. The CDR3 DNA follows: TGTGCCAGCAGCTCTCAAGGGGAGACCCAGTACTTC.

The genes are TRBV7-8 and TRBJ2-3; 7 nucleotides align to TRBD2. The CDR3 spans 16 residues. CDR1 and CDR2 from the germline V gene are SGHVS and FQNEAQ. Losses at the gene ends were 3 bases for V and 0 bases for J; bases not matched to a gene: 6. The CDR3 DNA follows: TGTGCCAGCAGCTTTTTGTCTAGCGGAAGCACAGATACGCAGTATTTT. Its translation: CASSFLSSGSTDTQYF.

This clonotype has a handful of counts. The gene calls are TRBV6-2 or TRBV6-3 and TRBJ2-6; perhaps TRBD2 as D (5 bases). The length of the CDR3 is 17 residues. Germline CDR1 reads MNHEY; CDR2 reads SVGEGT. With 6 bases removed from V and 4 bases from J, the gap between germline ends came to 19 bases. The CDR3 loop reads CASRRAHQGSGANVLTF. The CDR3 coding sequence is TGTGCCAGCAGGCGGGCCCACCAAGGGTCCGGGGCCAACGTCCTGACTTTC.

The chain has TRBV25-1 and TRBJ2-2; 13 bases line up with TRBD2. This CDR3 spans 16 amino acids. V lost 4 bases to trimming and J lost 4 bases; unmatched junction nucleotides: 3. Germline V CDR1 and CDR2: MGHDK, SYGVNS. The CDR3 DNA follows: TGTGCCAGCAGTGGGACTAGCGGGAGAGGCACCGGGGAGCTGTTTTTT. As protein: CASSGTSGRGTGELFF.

The chain joins TRBV30 to TRBJ1-1; D unclear. Germline assignment: CDR1 GTSNPN and CDR2 SVGIG (reference sequence). The CDR3 consists of 14 residues. The V gene lost 5 bases and the J gene lost 1 base, with 14 bases spanning the gap. This CDR3 is CAWGGRDGNTEAFF. The DNA of the CDR3 is TGTGCCTGGGGCGGAAGAGATGGGAACACTGAAGCTTTCTTT.

The chain recombines TRBV7-3 with TRBJ2-5; the D is unclear. This CDR3 region has 13 residues. Trimming removed 5 bases at V and 4 bases at J, with 11 bases between. In germline, CDR1 is SGHTA, CDR2 FQGTGA. CDR3 nucleotides: TGTGCCAGCAGCCCCCTGAGTGGAGAGACCCAGTACTTC. This gives the protein CASSPLSGETQYF.

The chain couples TRBV7-9 to TRBJ2-2; D may be TRBD2 (5 bases). The germline V and J ends were trimmed by 5 bases and 1 base, with 14 bases remaining between them. Germline CDR1 reads SEHNR; CDR2 reads FQNEAQ (reference sequence). CDR3 length: 16 amino acids. CDR3 in amino acids: CASSPRPGLNTGELFF. For the CDR3, the DNA is TGTGCCAGCAGCCCCAGACCCGGACTGAACACCGGGGAGCTGTTTTTT. The full variable domain, with the rest looked up from reference TRBV7-9 and TRBJ2-2, is DTGVSQNPRHKITKRGQNVTFRCDPISEHNRLYWYRQTLGQGPEFLTYFQNEAQLEKSRLLSDRFSAERPKGSFSTLEIQRTEQGDSAMYLCASSPRPGLNTGELFFGEGSRLTVL.

This clonotype appeared a few times. The chain joins TRBV12-3 or TRBV12-4 to TRBJ1-6, with D hard to call. The CDR3 is 14 amino acids. The V end was cut by 6 bases, the J end by 4 bases, with 10 bases between. This chain's CDR3 is CASSRPGYNSPLHF. The CDR3 nucleotides are TGTGCCAGCAGCCGACCGGGGTATAATTCACCCCTCCACTTT.